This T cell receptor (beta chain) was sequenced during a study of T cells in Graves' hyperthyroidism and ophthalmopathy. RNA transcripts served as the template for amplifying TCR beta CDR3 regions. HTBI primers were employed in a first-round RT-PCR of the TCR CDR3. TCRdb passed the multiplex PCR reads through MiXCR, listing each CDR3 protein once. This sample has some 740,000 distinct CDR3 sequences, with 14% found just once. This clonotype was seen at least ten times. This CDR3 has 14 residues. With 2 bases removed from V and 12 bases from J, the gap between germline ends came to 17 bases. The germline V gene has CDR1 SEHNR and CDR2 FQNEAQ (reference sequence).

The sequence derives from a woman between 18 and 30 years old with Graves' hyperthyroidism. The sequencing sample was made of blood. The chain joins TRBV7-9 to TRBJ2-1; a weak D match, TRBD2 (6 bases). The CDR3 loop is CASSLSGRDWLQFF. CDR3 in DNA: TGTGCCAGCAGCTTATCAGGTCGGGACTGGCTGCAGTTCTTC. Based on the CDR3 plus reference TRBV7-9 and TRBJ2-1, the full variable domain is DTGVSQNPRHKITKRGQNVTFRCDPISEHNRLYWYRQTLGQGPEFLTYFQNEAQLEKSRLLSDRFSAERPKGSFSTLEIQRTEQGDSAMYLCASSLSGRDWLQFFGPGTRLTVL.